This T cell receptor beta chain came from a study of blood T cells in healthy people across ages. Study findings and constraints: No conclusive comparison of naive versus antigen-experienced cells was possible with unsorted PBMCs. As naive T cell percentage varied, TCR beta diversity correlated strongly with it. Per million T cells, TCR beta diversity dropped about linearly as age rose.

Between the trimmed V and J ends, which lost 7 bases and 6 bases, there was a span of 13 bases. Germline CDR1 and CDR2: MRHNA and SNTAGT. The CDR3 extends over 13 amino acids. Using a J-beta primer mix together with a sample-barcoded 5' primer, a second PCR was run for about 7 to 12 cycles. TCRdb independently ran MiXCR on the 5' RACE reads; one entry per CDR3 protein. This sample has 630,000 or so distinct CDR3 sequences, with about 30% found just once. This clonotype was found many times. Its specificity is not known. Sequenced sample: blood. The receptor was derived from an elderly woman in good health. J is TRBJ2-1 and V is TRBV6-4; D ambiguous. The CDR3 nucleotides read TGTGCCAGCATTCCTCGGGCCACCAATGAGCAGTTCTTC. Amino acids: CASIPRATNEQFF.